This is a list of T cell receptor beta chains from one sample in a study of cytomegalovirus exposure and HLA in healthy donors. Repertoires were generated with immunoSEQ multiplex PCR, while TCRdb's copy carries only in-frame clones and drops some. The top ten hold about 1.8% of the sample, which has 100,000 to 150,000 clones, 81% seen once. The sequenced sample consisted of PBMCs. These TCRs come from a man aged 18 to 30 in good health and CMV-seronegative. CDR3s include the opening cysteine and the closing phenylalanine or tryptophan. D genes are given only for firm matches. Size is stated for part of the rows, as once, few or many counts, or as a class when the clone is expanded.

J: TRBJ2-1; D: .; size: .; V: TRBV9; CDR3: CASSARRTNEQFF; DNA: TGTGCCAGCAGCGCACGACGGACTAATGAGCAGTTCTTC
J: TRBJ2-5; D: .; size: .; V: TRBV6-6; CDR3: CASSSGLLETQYF; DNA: TGTGCCAGCAGTTCAGGTTTGCTGGAGACCCAGTACTTC
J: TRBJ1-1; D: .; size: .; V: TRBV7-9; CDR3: CASSPKDRNTEAFF; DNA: TGTGCCAGCAGCCCCAAGGACAGGAACACTGAAGCTTTCTTT
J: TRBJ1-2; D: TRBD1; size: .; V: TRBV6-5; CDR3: CASSKDRGKVGTF; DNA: TGTGCCAGCAGCAAGGACAGGGGAAAGGTTGGGACCTTC
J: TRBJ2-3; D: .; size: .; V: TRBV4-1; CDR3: CASSQGFGLRINTQYF; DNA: TGCGCCAGCAGCCAAGGCTTCGGGTTGCGGATAAATACGCAGTATTTT
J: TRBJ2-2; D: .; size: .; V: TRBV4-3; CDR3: CASSPHSLSIPGTPVNTGELFF; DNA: TGCGCCAGCAGCCCTCACTCGTTATCGATTCCCGGGACACCCGTGAACACCGGGGAGCTGTTTTTT
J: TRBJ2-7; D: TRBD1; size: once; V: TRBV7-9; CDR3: CASSSTVTGFDYEQYF; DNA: TGTGCCAGCAGCTCCACCGTGACAGGGTTCGACTACGAGCAGTACTTC
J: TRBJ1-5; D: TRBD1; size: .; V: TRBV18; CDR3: CASSRDREQPQHF; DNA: TGTGCCAGCTCACGGGACAGGGAACAGCCCCAGCATTTT
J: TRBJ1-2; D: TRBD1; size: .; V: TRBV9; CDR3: CASSPSTGNDGYTF; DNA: TGTGCCAGCAGCCCTTCGACAGGGAATGATGGCTACACCTTC
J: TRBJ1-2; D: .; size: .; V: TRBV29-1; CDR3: CSGTGRGGYTF; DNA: TGCAGCGGCACAGGGAGGGGGGGCTACACCTTC
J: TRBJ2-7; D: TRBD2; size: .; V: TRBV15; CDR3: CATSLAGGRYEQYF; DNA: TGTGCCACCAGCCTAGCGGGGGGAAGGTACGAGCAGTACTTC
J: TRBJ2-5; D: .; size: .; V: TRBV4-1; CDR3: CASSLWGVAEQETQYF; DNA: TGCGCCAGCAGCCTCTGGGGGGTAGCGGAACAAGAGACCCAGTACTTC
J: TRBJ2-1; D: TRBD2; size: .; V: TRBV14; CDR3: CASSPSGGASNEQFF; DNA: TGTGCCAGCAGCCCCAGCGGGGGGGCCAGCAATGAGCAGTTCTTC
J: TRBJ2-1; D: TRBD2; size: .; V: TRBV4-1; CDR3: CASSQSSGAYNEQFF; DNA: TGCGCCAGCAGCCAATCTAGCGGAGCTTACAATGAGCAGTTCTTC
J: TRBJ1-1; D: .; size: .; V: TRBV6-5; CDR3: CASSPGYRNTEAFF; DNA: TGTGCCAGCAGCCCCGGGTATCGGAACACTGAAGCTTTCTTT
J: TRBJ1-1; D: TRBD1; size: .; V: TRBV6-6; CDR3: CASRGTGQNTEVFF; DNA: TGTGCCAGCAGGGGGACAGGGCAGAACACTGAAGTTTTCTTT
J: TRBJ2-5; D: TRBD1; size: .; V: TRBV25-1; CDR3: CASRTDRDTQYF; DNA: TGTGCCAGCAGGACGGACAGGGACACCCAGTACTTC
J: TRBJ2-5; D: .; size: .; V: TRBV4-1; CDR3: CASSQAGAGETQYF; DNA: TGCGCCAGCAGCCAAGCCGGAGCGGGTGAGACCCAGTACTTC
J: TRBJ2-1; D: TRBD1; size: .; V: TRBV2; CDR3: CASSDRGFFNEQFF; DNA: TGTGCCAGCAGTGACAGGGGGTTTTTCAATGAGCAGTTCTTC
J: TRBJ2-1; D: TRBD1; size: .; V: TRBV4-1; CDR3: CASSQEAGGSYNEQFF; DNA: TGCGCCAGCAGCCAAGAAGCAGGGGGTTCCTACAATGAGCAGTTCTTC
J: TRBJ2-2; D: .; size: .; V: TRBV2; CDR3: CASSEWGQGGTGELFF; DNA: TGTGCCAGCAGTGAATGGGGTCAGGGGGGCACCGGGGAGCTGTTTTTT
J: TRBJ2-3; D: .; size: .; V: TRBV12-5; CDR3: CASGLDHSTDTQYF; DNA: TGTGCTAGTGGTTTGGATCACTCCACAGATACGCAGTATTTT
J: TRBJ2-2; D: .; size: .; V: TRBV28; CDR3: CASSVLLDNPFF; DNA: TGTGCCAGCAGTGTACTTCTGGACAACCCGTTTTTT
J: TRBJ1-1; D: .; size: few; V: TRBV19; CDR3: CASTPYGGRDTEAFF; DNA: TGTGCCAGTACCCCTTACGGAGGGAGGGACACTGAAGCTTTCTTT
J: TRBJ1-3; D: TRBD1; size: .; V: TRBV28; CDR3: CASSITGVNTIYF; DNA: TGTGCCAGCAGTATTACAGGGGTAAACACCATATATTTT
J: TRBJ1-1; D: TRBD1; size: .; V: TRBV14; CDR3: CASSKGGRTEAFF; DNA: TGTGCCAGCAGCAAAGGGGGCAGGACTGAAGCTTTCTTT